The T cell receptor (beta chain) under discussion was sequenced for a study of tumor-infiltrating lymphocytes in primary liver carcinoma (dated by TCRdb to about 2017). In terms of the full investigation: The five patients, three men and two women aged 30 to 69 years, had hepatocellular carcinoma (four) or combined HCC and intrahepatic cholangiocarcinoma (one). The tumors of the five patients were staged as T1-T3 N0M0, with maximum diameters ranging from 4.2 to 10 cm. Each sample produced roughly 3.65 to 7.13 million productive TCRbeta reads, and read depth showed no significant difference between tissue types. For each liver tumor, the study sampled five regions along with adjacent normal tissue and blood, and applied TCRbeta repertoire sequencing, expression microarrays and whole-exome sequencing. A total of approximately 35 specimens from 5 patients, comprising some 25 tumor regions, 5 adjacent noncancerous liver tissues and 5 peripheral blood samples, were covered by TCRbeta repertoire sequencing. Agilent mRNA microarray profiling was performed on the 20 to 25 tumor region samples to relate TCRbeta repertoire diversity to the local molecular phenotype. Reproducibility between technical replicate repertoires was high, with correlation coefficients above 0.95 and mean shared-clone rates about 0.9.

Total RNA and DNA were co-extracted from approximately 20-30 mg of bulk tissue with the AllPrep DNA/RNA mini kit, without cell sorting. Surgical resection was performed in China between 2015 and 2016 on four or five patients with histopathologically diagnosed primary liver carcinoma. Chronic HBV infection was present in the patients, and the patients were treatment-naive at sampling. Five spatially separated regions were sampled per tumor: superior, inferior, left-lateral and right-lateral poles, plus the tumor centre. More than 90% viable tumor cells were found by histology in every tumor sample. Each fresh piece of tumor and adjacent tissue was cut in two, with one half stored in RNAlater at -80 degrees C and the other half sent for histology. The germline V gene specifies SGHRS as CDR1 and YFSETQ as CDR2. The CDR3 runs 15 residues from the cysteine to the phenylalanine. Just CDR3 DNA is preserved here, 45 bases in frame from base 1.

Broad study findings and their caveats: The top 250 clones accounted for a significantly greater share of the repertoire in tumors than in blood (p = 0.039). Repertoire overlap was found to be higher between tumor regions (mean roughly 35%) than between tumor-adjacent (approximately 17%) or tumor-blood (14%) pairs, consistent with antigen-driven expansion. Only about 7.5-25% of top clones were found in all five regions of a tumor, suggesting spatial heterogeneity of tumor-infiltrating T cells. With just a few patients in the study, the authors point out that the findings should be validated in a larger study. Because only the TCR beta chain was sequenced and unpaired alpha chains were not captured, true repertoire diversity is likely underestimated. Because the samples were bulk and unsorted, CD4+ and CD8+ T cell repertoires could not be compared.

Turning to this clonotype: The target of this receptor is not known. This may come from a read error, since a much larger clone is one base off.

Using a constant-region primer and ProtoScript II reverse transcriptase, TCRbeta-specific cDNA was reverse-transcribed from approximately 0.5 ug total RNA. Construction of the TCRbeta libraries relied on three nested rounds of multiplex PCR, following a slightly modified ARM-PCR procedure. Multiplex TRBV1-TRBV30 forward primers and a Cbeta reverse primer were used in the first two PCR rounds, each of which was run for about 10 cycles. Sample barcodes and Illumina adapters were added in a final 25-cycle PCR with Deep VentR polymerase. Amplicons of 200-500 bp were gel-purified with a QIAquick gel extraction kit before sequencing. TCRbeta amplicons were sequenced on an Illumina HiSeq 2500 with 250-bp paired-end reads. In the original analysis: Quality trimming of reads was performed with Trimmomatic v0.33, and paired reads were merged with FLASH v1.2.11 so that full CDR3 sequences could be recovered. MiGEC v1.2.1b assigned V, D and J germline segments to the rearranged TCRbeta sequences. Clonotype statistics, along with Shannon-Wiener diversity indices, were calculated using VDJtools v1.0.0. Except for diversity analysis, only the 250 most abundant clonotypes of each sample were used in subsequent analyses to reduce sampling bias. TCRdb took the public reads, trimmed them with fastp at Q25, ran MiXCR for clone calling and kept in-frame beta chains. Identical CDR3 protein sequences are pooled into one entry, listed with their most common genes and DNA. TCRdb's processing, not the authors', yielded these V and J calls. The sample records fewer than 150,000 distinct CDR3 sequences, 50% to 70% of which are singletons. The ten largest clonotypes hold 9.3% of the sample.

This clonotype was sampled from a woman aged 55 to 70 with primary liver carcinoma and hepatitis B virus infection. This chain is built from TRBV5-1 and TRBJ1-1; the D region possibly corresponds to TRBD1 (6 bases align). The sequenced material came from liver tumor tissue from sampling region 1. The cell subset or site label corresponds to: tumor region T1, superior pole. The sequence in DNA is TGCGCCAGCATCTTGGGGCCAGGGGAGAGCACTGAAGCTTTCTTT. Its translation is CASILGPGESTEAFF.